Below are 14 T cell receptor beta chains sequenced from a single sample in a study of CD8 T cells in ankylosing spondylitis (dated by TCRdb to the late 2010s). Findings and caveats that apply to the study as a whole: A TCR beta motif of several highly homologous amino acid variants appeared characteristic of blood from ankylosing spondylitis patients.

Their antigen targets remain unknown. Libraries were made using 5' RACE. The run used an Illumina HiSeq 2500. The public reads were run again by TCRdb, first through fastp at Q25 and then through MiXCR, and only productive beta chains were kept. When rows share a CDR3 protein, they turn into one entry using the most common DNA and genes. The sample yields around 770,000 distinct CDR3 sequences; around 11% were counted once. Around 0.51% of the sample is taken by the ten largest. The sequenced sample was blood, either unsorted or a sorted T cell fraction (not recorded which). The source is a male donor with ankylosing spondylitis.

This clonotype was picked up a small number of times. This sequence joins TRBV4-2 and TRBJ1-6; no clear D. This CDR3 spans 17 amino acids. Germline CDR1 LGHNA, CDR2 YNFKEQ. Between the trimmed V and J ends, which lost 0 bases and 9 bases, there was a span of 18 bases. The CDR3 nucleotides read TGTGCCAGCAGCCAAGAAATTCAGATTATCATATCTTCACCCCTCCACTTT. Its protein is CASSQEIQIIISSPLHF.

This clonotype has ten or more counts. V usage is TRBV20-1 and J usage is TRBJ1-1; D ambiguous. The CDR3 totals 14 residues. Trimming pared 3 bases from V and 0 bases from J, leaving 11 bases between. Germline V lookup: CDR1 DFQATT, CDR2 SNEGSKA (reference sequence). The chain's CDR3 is CSASKGPLNTEAFF. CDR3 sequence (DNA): TGCAGTGCTAGTAAGGGTCCGCTGAACACTGAAGCTTTCTTT.

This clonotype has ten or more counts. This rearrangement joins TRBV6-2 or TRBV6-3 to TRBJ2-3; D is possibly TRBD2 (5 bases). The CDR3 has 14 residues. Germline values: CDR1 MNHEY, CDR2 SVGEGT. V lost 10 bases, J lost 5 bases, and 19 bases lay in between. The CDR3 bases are TGTGCCACGGTGGAGGACTCCGCGAGAGATACGCAGTATTTT. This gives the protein CATVEDSARDTQYF.

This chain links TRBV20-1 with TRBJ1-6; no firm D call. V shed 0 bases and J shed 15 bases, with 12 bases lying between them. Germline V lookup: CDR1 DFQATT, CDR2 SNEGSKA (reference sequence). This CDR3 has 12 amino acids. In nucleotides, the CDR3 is TGCAGTGCTAGAGACGGTACTCGGGGCCTCCACTTT. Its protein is CSARDGTRGLHF.

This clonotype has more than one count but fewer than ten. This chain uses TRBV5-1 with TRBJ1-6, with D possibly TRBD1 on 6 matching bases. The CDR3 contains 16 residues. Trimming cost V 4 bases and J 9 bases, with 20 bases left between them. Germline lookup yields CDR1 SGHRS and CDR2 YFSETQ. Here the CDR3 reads CASSPSADRGSSPLHF. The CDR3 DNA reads TGCGCCAGCAGCCCAAGCGCGGACAGAGGCAGTTCACCCCTCCACTTT. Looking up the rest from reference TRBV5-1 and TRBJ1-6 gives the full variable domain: KAGVTQTPRYLIKTRGQQVTLSCSPISGHRSVSWYQQTPGQGLQFLFEYFSETQRNKGNFPGRFSGRQFSNSRSEMNVSTLELGDSALYLCASSPSADRGSSPLHFGNGTRLTVT.

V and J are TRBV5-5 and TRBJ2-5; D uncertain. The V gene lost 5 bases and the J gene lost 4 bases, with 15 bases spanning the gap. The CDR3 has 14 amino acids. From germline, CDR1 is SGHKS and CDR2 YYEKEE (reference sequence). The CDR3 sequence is CASSSAKGGETQYF. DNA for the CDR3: TGTGCCAGCAGTTCGGCGAAGGGTGGAGAGACCCAGTACTTC.

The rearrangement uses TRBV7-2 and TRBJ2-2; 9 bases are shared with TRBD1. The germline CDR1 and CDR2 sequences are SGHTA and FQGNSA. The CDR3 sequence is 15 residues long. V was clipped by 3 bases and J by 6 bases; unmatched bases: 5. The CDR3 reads CASSFWDRVAGELFF. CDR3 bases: TGTGCCAGCAGCTTTTGGGACAGGGTGGCCGGGGAGCTGTTTTTT. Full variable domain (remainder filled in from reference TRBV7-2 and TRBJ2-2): GAGVSQSPSNKVTEKGKDVELRCDPISGHTALYWYRQSLGQGLEFLIYFQGNSAPDKSGLPSDRFSAERTGGSVSTLTIQRTQQEDSAVYLCASSFWDRVAGELFFGEGSRLTVL.

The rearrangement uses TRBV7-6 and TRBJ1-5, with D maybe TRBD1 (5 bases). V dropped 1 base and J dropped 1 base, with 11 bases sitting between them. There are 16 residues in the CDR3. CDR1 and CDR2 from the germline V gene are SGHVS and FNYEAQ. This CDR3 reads CASSLGGRASNQPQHF. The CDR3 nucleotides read TGTGCCAGCAGCTTAGGGGGCCGGGCGAGCAATCAGCCCCAGCATTTT.

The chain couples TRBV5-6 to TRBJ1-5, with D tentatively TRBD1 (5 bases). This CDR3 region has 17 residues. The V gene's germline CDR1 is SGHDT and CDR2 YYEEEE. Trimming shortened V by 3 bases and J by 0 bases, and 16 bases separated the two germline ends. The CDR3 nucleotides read TGTGCCAGCAGCTCATGGGGGACTTACTATAGCAATCAGCCCCAGCATTTT. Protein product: CASSSWGTYYSNQPQHF.

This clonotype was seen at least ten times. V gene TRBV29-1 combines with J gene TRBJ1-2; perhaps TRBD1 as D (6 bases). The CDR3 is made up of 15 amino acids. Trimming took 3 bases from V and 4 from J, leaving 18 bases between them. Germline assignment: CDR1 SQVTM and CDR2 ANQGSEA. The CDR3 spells CSVDSRTAPSYGYTF. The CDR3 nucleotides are TGCAGCGTTGATAGCAGGACAGCCCCCTCCTATGGCTACACCTTC.

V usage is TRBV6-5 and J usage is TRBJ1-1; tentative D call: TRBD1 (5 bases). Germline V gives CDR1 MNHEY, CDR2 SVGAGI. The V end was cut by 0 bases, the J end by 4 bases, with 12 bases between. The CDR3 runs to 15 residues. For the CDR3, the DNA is TGTGCCAGCAGTTACTCGGCGAGGGGAAGCACTGAAGCTTTCTTT. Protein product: CASSYSARGSTEAFF.

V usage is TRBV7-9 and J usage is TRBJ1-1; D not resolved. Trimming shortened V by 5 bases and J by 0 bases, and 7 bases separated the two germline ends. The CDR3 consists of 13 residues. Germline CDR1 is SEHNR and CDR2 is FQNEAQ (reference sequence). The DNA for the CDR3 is TGTGCCAGCAGCGTCCTCCTGAACACTGAAGCTTTCTTT. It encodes CASSVLLNTEAFF.

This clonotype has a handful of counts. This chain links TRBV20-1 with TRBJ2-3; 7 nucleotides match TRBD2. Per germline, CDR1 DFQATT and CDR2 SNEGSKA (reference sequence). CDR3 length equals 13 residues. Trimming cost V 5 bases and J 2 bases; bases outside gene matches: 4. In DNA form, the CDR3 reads TGCAGTGCTCTTAGCGGGTACACAGATACGCAGTATTTT. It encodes CSALSGYTDTQYF.

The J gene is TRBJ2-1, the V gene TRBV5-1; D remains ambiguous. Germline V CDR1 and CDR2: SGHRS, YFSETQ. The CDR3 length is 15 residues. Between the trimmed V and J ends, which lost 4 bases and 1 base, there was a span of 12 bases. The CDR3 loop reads CASSRATFSYNEQFF. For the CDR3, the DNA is TGCGCCAGCAGCCGGGCGACTTTTTCCTACAATGAGCAGTTCTTC.